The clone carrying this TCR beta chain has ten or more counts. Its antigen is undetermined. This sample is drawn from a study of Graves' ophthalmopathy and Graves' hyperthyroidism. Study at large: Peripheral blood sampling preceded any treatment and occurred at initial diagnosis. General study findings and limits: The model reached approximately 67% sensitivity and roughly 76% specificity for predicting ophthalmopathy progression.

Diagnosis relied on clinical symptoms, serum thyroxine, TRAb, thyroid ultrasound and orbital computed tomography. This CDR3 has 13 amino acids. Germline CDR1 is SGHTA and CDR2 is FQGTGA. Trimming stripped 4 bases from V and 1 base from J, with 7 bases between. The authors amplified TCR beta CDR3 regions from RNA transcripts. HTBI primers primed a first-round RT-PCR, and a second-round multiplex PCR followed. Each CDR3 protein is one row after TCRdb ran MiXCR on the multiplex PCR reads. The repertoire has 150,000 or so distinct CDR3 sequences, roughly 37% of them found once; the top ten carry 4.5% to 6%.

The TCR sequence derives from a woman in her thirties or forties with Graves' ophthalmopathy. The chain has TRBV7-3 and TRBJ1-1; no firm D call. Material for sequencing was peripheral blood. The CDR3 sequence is CASSSDTNTEAFF. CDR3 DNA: TGTGCCAGCAGCTCTGACACGAACACTGAAGCTTTCTTT.